These T cell receptor beta chains were read from a single sample in a study of T cell changes during pregnancy in multiple sclerosis. The data were produced by immunoSEQ multiplex PCR, yet TCRdb's version contains in-frame clones alone and is incomplete. The sample lists tens of thousands of clones; approximately 92% were seen once. Here the sequenced sample was peripheral blood, taken in the third trimester of pregnancy. The receptors come from a female donor in good health, enrolled as a control in a pregnancy study. Both conserved end residues are part of each CDR3. The order of the fields is CDR3 protein, clone size, V gene, CDR3 length, J gene. Rows may omit the clone size; those that give it use once, few, many or a size class.

cdr3_aa: CASSLTGLNTEAFF
clone_size: few
v_call: TRBV7-9
cdr3_length: 14
j_call: TRBJ1-1

cdr3_aa: CASMFGTGSDEQYF
clone_size: NA
v_call: TRBV27
cdr3_length: 14
j_call: TRBJ2-7

cdr3_aa: CASSARQGPSNQPQHF
clone_size: NA
v_call: TRBV7-2
cdr3_length: 16
j_call: TRBJ1-5

cdr3_aa: CASSEGLAVYNEQFF
clone_size: NA
v_call: TRBV28
cdr3_length: 15
j_call: TRBJ2-1

cdr3_aa: CASSPGTGALNEQFF
clone_size: NA
v_call: TRBV27
cdr3_length: 15
j_call: TRBJ2-1

cdr3_aa: CASSYTGTGGNEQFF
clone_size: NA
v_call: TRBV7-3
cdr3_length: 15
j_call: TRBJ2-1

cdr3_aa: CASSLQGGTSETQYF
clone_size: NA
v_call: TRBV7-2
cdr3_length: 15
j_call: TRBJ2-5

cdr3_aa: CASSLEQLTQYF
clone_size: NA
v_call: TRBV7-9
cdr3_length: 12
j_call: TRBJ2-5

cdr3_aa: CASSPGTGDEKLFF
clone_size: NA
v_call: TRBV5-1
cdr3_length: 14
j_call: TRBJ1-4

cdr3_aa: CASETGTGISETQYF
clone_size: NA
v_call: TRBV5-1
cdr3_length: 15
j_call: TRBJ2-5

cdr3_aa: CASSQLQEQYF
clone_size: NA
v_call: TRBV4-1
cdr3_length: 11
j_call: TRBJ2-7

cdr3_aa: CASNNGIYTDTQYF
clone_size: NA
v_call: TRBV27
cdr3_length: 14
j_call: TRBJ2-3

cdr3_aa: CASRLRSGTGELFF
clone_size: NA
v_call: TRBV7-2
cdr3_length: 14
j_call: TRBJ2-2

cdr3_aa: CSVEEPGQGTRNTEAFF
clone_size: NA
v_call: TRBV29-1
cdr3_length: 17
j_call: TRBJ1-1